The 12 T cell receptor beta chains given below trace back to one sample, sequenced in a study of blood T cells in healthy people across ages. The authors ran a second PCR of roughly 6 to 11 cycles using a sample-barcoded 5' primer and a J-beta primer mix. TCRdb re-called the 5' RACE reads with MiXCR, one entry per CDR3 protein. The sample has 1.2 million to 1.5 million distinct CDR3 sequences, 42% seen once; the top ten hold 7% to 9%. The sample was blood. The source is a woman younger than 35 in good health.

Worth noting for this clonotype: A junction boundary mismatches the germline segment, possibly from a read error. DNA for the CDR3: TGTGTCAGCAGGGGGGATACGCAGTATTTT. This sequence encodes CVSRGDTQYF. The genes are TRBV6-6 and TRBJ2-3, with 7 bases aligning to TRBD1. The germline CDR1 and CDR2 sequences are MNHNY and SVGAGI (reference sequence). CDR3 size: 10 residues.

This clonotype was seen just once. CDR3 in amino acids: CASSPYRGDSNQPQHF. The CDR3 nucleotides read TGTGCCAGCAGTCCCTACCGGGGGGATAGCAATCAGCCCCAGCATTTT. The rearrangement uses TRBV2 and TRBJ1-5; possible D gene TRBD1, 5 bases. The germline V gene has CDR1 SNHLY and CDR2 FYNNEI. V shed 5 bases and J shed 0 bases, with 14 bases lying between them. This CDR3 has 16 residues.

The chain uses TRBV6-5 and TRBJ1-1; D remains ambiguous. Germline V gene sequence: CDR1 MNHEY, CDR2 SVGAGI. The CDR3 extends over 13 amino acids. Trimming took off 9 bases at V and 4 bases at J, with 15 bases between the two ends. The CDR3 loop is CASSNKVGTEAFF. Written as DNA, the CDR3 is TGTGCCAGTAGTAATAAAGTCGGCACTGAAGCTTTCTTT.

The chain couples TRBV27 to TRBJ2-1; D not certain. V was pared by 3 bases and J by 9 bases, with 12 bases between. The CDR3 runs to 13 residues. The germline gives CDR1 MNHEY, CDR2 SMNVEV (reference sequence). The CDR3 nucleotides read TGTGCCAGCAGTTTGCAACCGTATCGTGAGCAGTTCTTC. The encoded protein is CASSLQPYREQFF.

The chain links TRBV15 to TRBJ1-1; D remains unclear. CDR1 is LNHNV and CDR2 is YYDKDF in the germline V gene (reference sequence). The CDR3 is 14 amino acids. V was cut by 5 bases and J by 8 bases, with 18 bases left in between. The CDR3 DNA reads as TGTGCCACCAGCCCCCATTTCGGGCAAAGGGAAGCTTTCTTT. Amino acid sequence: CATSPHFGQREAFF.

The chain couples TRBV6-1 to TRBJ2-5; D possibly matches TRBD1 or TRBD2 (6 bases each). The J call is uncertain, as TRBJ2-1 better fits the DNA end. CDR3 length: 16 amino acids. Germline loops: CDR1 MNHNS, CDR2 SASEGT. CDR3 residues: CASSVSRGTWQETQFF. Here the CDR3 DNA reads TGTGCCAGCAGTGTATCCCGGGGGACATGGCAAGAGACCCAGTTCTTC.

Remarks on this clonotype: Relative to the germline gene, one junction end is altered; a read error may explain this. The chain uses TRBV13 and TRBJ2-3; a possible D gene is TRBD2 (7 bases). Germline lookup yields CDR1 PRHDT and CDR2 FYEKMQ (reference sequence). The CDR3 spans 15 residues. CDR3: CASSSPSGGTDTQSF. As DNA, the CDR3 is TGTGCCAGCAGCTCGCCCTCGGGGGGCACAGATACGCAGTCTTTT.

The chain carries TRBV15 and TRBJ2-7; D remains unclear. This CDR3 has 15 residues. Germline CDR1 and CDR2: LNHNV and YYDKDF (reference sequence). With 5 bases removed from V and 0 bases from J, the gap between germline ends came to 14 bases. As DNA, the CDR3 is TGTGCCACCAGCCCGGACCGAGCTAGCTCCTACGAGCAGTACTTC. Its translation is CATSPDRASSYEQYF. The entire variable domain, with the rest obtained from reference TRBV15 and TRBJ2-7, is as follows: DAMVIQNPRYQVTQFGKPVTLSCSQTLNHNVMYWYQQKSSQAPKLLFHYYDKDFNNEADTPDNFQSRRPNTSFCFLDIRSPGLGDTAMYLCATSPDRASSYEQYFGPGTRLTVT.

This clonotype appeared a single time. The junction does not match germline at one end; this may be a read error. This chain uses TRBV11-2 with TRBJ1-2; 9 nucleotides align to TRBD1. Germline CDR1 reads SGHAT; CDR2 reads FQNNGV. The CDR3 covers 16 residues. The CDR3 DNA follows: TGTGCCAGCAGTTTAGACTTGGACAGGGGAGCCTATGGCTACACCTTC. Its protein product is CASSLDLDRGAYGYTF.

This clonotype was seen a few times. This chain links TRBV6-1 with TRBJ1-2; possible D gene TRBD1, 5 bases. The V and J ends lost 3 bases and 7 bases respectively, with 9 bases between them. Germline CDR1 and CDR2: MNHNS and SASEGT. There are 12 residues in the CDR3. The CDR3 DNA sequence: TGTGCCAGCAGTGACAGGGATATTGGCTACACCTTC. Translation: CASSDRDIGYTF.

The chain joins TRBV11-2 to TRBJ2-3, with D unclear. The CDR3 has 17 amino acids. The V gene's germline CDR1 is SGHAT and CDR2 FQNNGV. The V and J ends lost 2 bases and 3 bases respectively, with 18 bases between them. In DNA form, the CDR3 reads TGTGCCAGCAGCTTATCCCTCTCGGTTGAAAGAACAGATACGCAGTATTTT. Its translation is CASSLSLSVERTDTQYF.

This clonotype was seen a handful of times. This chain joins TRBV7-2 and TRBJ2-4, with D possibly TRBD2 on 6 matching bases. The J call is doubtful: the DNA matches TRBJ2-5 better. The CDR3 is made up of 13 amino acids. In germline, CDR1 is SGHTA, CDR2 FQGNSA. This CDR3 reads CASSSGPSGTQYF. The CDR3 nucleotides read TGTGCCAGCAGCAGCGGGCCCTCGGGGACCCAGTACTTC.